This TCR beta chain was captured in a study of cytomegalovirus exposure and HLA in healthy donors. Findings of the study overall: DRB1 had the most TCR associations and HLA-C the fewest, a later analysis found, with rates varying by HLA locus.

The PCR employed 60 Vbeta primers together with 13 Jbeta primers. The data were produced by immunoSEQ multiplex PCR, yet TCRdb's version contains in-frame clones alone and is incomplete. The sample lists more than 90,000 clones; approximately 76% were seen once. Trimming at V came to 5 bases and at J to 0 bases, leaving 9 bases not matched to a gene. The CDR3 length is 17 residues. In germline, CDR1 is SGHTA, CDR2 FQGNSA. With regard to this clone: What it recognizes is unknown.

The sequence was collected from a man aged 35-49 years in good health and CMV-seropositive. The rearrangement joins TRBV7-2 to TRBJ2-3; 9 bases line up with TRBD2. Input material: PBMCs. The CDR3 DNA sequence: TGTGCCAGCAGCGCCCTTGGGCGGGGGGGAAGCACAGATACGCAGTATTTT. Translated, it gives CASSALGRGGSTDTQYF.